These T cell receptor beta chains were read from a single sample in a study of OX40 agonist ivuxolimab in advanced cancers. Using immunoSEQ multiplex PCR, the repertoire was profiled, and TCRdb retains in-frame clones only, with some absent. This table has tens of thousands of clones, approximately 84% appearing once. Here the sequenced sample was CD4+ or CD8+ T cells sorted from blood, taken in a trial of the OX40 agonist ivuxolimab. The receptors shown here come from an adult with an advanced solid tumor such as melanoma, head and neck, liver or kidney cancer. The conserved cysteine and the conserved F or W are not part of the CDR3 here. The order of the fields is V gene, D gene, CDR3 protein. The D gene is left open where the match is weak.

>TRBV30|TRBD2
AWSVTSGITEQY
>TRBV25-1|TRBD1
ATGQGANEAF
>TRBV7-3|TRBD1
ASSRDRAGNSPLH
>TRBV7-3|.
ASSLMGGVDTEQF
>TRBV7-2|.
ASSLGPGNQPQH
>TRBV19|TRBD1
ASSPMTGRLTEQY
>TRBV7-9|.
ASSPSGLRARNTEAF
>TRBV29-1|TRBD1
SVRGTGESEQY
>TRBV19|.
ASSPVTGFSSYGYT
>TRBV11-3|TRBD1
ASSSKDRGKDLTEAF
>TRBV7-9|.
ASSPWGRTEQF
>TRBV30|.
AWRLGLGSTDTQY
>TRBV6-5|TRBD1
ASSYLSGGNQPQH
>TRBV10-3|.
AISDNHRGTDTQY
>TRBV6-4|.
ASSVSNTGELF
>TRBV6-5|.
ASSYQPRVGETQY
>TRBV19|.
ASSIGWSGELEAF
>TRBV14|.
ASSQVRGGEQY
>TRBV6-5|.
ASSYSITVWEETQY
>TRBV18|.
ASSPRPPGDNSPLH
>TRBV6-5|.
ASRRTASSYEQY
>TRBV7-9|TRBD2
ASSLNREGRRYNEQF
>TRBV19|TRBD1
ATRTRDRAKNIQY
>TRBV4-1|.
ASSQERSSYTEQY
>TRBV19|.
ASSIRGGNTEAF
>TRBV11-2|TRBD1
ASRRGTGVGEQF
>TRBV5-1|TRBD1
ASRPGDRYMNTEAF
>TRBV4-1|.
ASSQTGGQAEAF
>TRBV7-2|TRBD1
ASSHQDRGTNTEAF
>TRBV19|.
ASSDDSNQPQH
>TRBV7-2|.
ASSTDIIPGNTIY
>TRBV5-4|TRBD1
ASSLSLGQGTNEKLF
>TRBV19|TRBD1
ASSTGQGWDEQF
>TRBV5-4|.
ASGRADKKLF
>TRBV18|.
ASSPPMDTEAF
>TRBV5-4|.
ASSLRHSNSYEQY
>TRBV5-1|TRBD1
ASSRSGQGARVRWDNEQF
>TRBV4-3|TRBD2
ASSAGTSRDEQY
>TRBV18|.
ASSPQPGPGADYGYT
>TRBV4-3|.
ASSQDIIFGGNTEAF
>TRBV14|TRBD2
ASSLTGLANYNEQF
>TRBV29-1|TRBD2
SGGTSGDTQY
>TRBV30|.
AWSVGPGTF
>TRBV18|TRBD1
ASSPEAGGYYGYT
>TRBV5-5|TRBD1
ASSIDGTAGIRSQH
>TRBV7-9|.
ASSSQGGTEAF
>TRBV11-2|.
ASSSSGTPKLF
>TRBV18|.
ASSPPSGFNEQF
>TRBV27|TRBD1
ASSRTGNGYT
>TRBV4-2|.
ASSQGDRGGGYGYT
>TRBV4-2|.
ASNLHLDRSTDTQY
>TRBV5-4|TRBD2
ASSSPSGSYEQY